The text below deals with one T cell receptor (beta chain). This entry comes from a study of blood T cell repertoires in COVID-19. Study at large: Sites across the United States, Italy and Spain contributed samples from acute and convalescent COVID-19. T cells, B-cell-depleted T cells, or PBMCs provided the cDNA or gDNA that served as material.

Per the original data handling: Reference gene primer amplification gave estimated nucleated cell counts. Repertoires were generated with immunoSEQ multiplex PCR, while TCRdb's copy carries only in-frame clones and drops some. V, J and clone size derive from that table, while D and trimming were established from the DNA sequence. The sample has roughly 190,000 clones, about nine tenths seen once; the top ten hold 0.95% to 1.3%. CDR3 length equals 16 residues. V lost 7 bases, J lost 0 bases, and 18 bases lay in between. Looked up from germline, CDR1 is MDHEN and CDR2 is SYDVKM. Sequencing used peripheral blood. This receptor was taken from a man aged 25 to 40 with acute or convalescent COVID-19. The chain carries TRBV28 and TRBJ1-1, with D possibly matching TRBD1 (5 bases). The CDR3 protein is CASTLPTAGMNTEAFF. The CDR3 DNA reads TGTGCCAGCACTCTCCCTACCGCAGGGATGAACACTGAAGCTTTCTTT.